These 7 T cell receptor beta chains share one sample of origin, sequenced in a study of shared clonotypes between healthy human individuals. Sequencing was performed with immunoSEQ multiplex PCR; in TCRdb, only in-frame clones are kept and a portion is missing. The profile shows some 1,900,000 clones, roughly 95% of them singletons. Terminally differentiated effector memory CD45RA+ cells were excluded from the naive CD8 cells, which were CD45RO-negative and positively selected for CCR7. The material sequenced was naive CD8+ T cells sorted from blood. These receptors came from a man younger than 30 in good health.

The CDR3 region is CASSLLGGGTTDTQYF. DNA for the CDR3: TGTGCCAGCAGTCTCCTCGGGGGGGGAACCACAGATACGCAGTATTTT. The V call is TRBV27, the J call TRBJ2-3, with TRBD2 matching over 8 bases. Germline V gene data show CDR1 as MNHEY and CDR2 as SMNVEV (reference sequence). The CDR3 spans 16 residues. Trimming took 5 bases from V and 2 from J; bases not matched to a gene: 9.

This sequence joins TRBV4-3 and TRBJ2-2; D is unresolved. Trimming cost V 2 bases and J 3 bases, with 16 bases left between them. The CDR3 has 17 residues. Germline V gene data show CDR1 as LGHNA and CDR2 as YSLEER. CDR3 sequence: CASSQYYDDAYTGELFF. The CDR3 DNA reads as TGCGCCAGCAGCCAATACTACGACGATGCGTACACCGGGGAGCTGTTTTTT.

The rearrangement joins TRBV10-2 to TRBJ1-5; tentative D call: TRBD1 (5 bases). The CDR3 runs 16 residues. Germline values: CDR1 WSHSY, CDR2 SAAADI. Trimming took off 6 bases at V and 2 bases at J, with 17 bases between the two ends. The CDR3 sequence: CASRPRGTDGNQPQHF. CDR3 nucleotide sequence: TGCGCCAGCAGACCGAGGGGAACAGATGGCAATCAGCCCCAGCATTTT.

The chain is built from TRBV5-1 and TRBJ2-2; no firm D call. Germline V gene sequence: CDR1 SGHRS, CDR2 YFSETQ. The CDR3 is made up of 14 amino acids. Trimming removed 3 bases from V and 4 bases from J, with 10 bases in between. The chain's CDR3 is CASSSRSRTGELFF. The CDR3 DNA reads TGCGCCAGCAGCTCAAGATCCCGCACCGGGGAGCTGTTTTTT. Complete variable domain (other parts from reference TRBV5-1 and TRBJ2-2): KAGVTQTPRYLIKTRGQQVTLSCSPISGHRSVSWYQQTPGQGLQFLFEYFSETQRNKGNFPGRFSGRQFSNSRSEMNVSTLELGDSALYLCASSSRSRTGELFFGEGSRLTVL.

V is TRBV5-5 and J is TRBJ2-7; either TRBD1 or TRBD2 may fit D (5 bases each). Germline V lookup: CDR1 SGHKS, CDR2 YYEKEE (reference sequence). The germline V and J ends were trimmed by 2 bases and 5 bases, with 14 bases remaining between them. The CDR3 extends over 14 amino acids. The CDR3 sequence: CASSFEGRGNEQYF. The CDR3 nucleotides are TGTGCCAGCAGCTTTGAGGGGCGAGGGAACGAGCAGTACTTC.

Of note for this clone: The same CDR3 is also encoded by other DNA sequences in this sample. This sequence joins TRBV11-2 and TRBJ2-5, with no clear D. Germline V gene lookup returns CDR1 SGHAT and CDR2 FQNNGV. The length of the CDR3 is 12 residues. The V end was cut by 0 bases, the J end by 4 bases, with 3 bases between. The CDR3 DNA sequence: TGTGCCAGCAGCTTAGAGGCAGAGACCCAGTACTTC. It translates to CASSLEAETQYF.

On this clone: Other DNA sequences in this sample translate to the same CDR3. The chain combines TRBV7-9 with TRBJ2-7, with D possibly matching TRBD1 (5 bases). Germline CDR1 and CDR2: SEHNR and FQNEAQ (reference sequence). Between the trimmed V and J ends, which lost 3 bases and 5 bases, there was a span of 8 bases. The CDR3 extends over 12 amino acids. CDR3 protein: CASSLAQDEQYF. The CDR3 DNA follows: TGTGCCAGCAGCTTGGCACAGGACGAGCAGTACTTC.